The clone carrying this T cell receptor beta chain appeared once. TCRdb keeps only in-frame clones here, not all; method: immunoSEQ multiplex PCR. The profile shows 60,000 to 90,000 clones, approximately 86% of them singletons. These data originate in a study of OX40 agonist ivuxolimab in advanced cancers. This CDR3 contains 15 residues. With 4 bases clipped from V and 5 bases from J, the junction kept 5 bases outside the gene matches. The germline V gene has CDR1 SNHLY and CDR2 FYNNEI. This chain connects TRBV2 to TRBJ2-2; 9 bases fit TRBD1. The source is an adult with an advanced solid tumor such as melanoma, head and neck, liver or kidney cancer. This specimen was CD4+ or CD8+ T cells sorted from blood, taken in a trial of the OX40 agonist ivuxolimab. The CDR3 nucleotides read TGTGCCAGCAGTGTACAGGGGGCGAGTACCGGGGAGCTGTTTTTT. This encodes CASSVQGASTGELFF. The full variable domain, completed using reference TRBV2 and TRBJ2-2, is EPEVTQTPSHQVTQMGQEVILRCVPISNHLYFYWYRQILGQKVEFLVSFYNNEISEKSEIFDDQFSVERPDGSNFTLKIRSTKLEDSAMYFCASSVQGASTGELFFGEGSRLTVL.